These T cell receptor beta chains were read from a single sample in a study of OX40 agonist ivuxolimab in advanced cancers. Assay: immunoSEQ multiplex PCR; the TCRdb copy retains only in-frame clones and omits some. Of 35,000 to 45,000 clones listed, about 87% were seen once; the top ten hold roughly 30%. This material consisted of CD4+ or CD8+ T cells sorted from blood, taken in a trial of the OX40 agonist ivuxolimab. The source is an adult with an advanced solid tumor such as melanoma, head and neck, liver or kidney cancer. Both conserved end residues are part of each CDR3. The D gene is left open where the match is weak. Some rows mark clone size as missing; the rest say once, few, many or name a class of expanded clone.

>-|-|TRBJ1-1|TRBV5-4
CASSRTVSNTEAFF
TGTGCCAGCAGCCGGACAGTGTCGAACACTGAAGCTTTCTTT
>-|-|TRBJ1-4|TRBV28
CASSLLAGGNELFF
TGTGCCAGCAGTTTACTGGCAGGCGGTAATGAACTGTTTTTT
>-|TRBD1|TRBJ2-7|TRBV7-8
CASSPRDRGSYEQYF
TGTGCCAGCAGCCCACGGGACAGGGGATCCTACGAGCAGTACTTC
>-|-|TRBJ2-2|TRBV7-3
CASSLSRVPGELFF
TGTGCCAGCAGCTTAAGCAGGGTTCCCGGGGAGCTGTTTTTT
>-|-|TRBJ1-2|TRBV5-6
CASSLRGSGGYTF
TGTGCCAGCAGCTTGAGGGGAAGCGGTGGCTACACCTTC
>-|TRBD2|TRBJ2-1|TRBV10-3
CAISESSGSLGEQFF
TGTGCCATCAGTGAGTCTAGCGGGTCTCTCGGGGAGCAGTTCTTC
>-|TRBD1|TRBJ1-1|TRBV5-1
CASSVAGTGYQGAFF
TGCGCCAGCAGCGTAGCCGGGACAGGCTATCAGGGAGCTTTCTTT
>-|-|TRBJ2-2|TRBV11-2
CASSLAGAGELFF
TGTGCCAGCAGCTTAGCGGGGGCCGGGGAGCTGTTTTTT
>-|TRBD2|TRBJ2-3|TRBV19
CASSPEGSGRWTDTQYF
TGTGCCAGTAGCCCCGAGGGCAGCGGGAGGTGGACAGATACGCAGTATTTT
>-|-|TRBJ2-1|TRBV18
CASSPEDRYNEQFF
TGTGCCAGCTCACCAGAAGATCGATACAATGAGCAGTTCTTC
>-|-|TRBJ1-1|TRBV4-2
CASSPLGEQMNTEAFF
TGTGCCAGCAGTCCTCTAGGGGAACAGATGAACACTGAAGCTTTCTTT
>-|-|TRBJ2-2|TRBV7-9
CASSLETGELFF
TGTGCCAGCAGCTTAGAAACTGGGGAGCTGTTTTTT
>-|TRBD1|TRBJ2-1|TRBV19
CASSSTMGQGLGPTYNEQFF
TGTGCCAGTAGTTCTACCATGGGACAGGGCTTAGGCCCTACCTACAATGAGCAGTTCTTC
>-|-|TRBJ1-1|TRBV4-1
CASSHAAHENTEAFF
TGCGCCAGCAGCCACGCAGCCCACGAGAACACTGAAGCTTTCTTT
>once|-|TRBJ1-1|TRBV4-1
CASSQGSGPVAEAFF
TGCGCCAGCAGCCAGGGATCCGGGCCCGTAGCTGAAGCTTTCTTT
>-|-|TRBJ1-4|TRBV25-1
CASSEYGTTNEKLFF
TGTGCCAGCAGTGAATACGGGACAACTAATGAAAAACTGTTTTTT
>-|-|TRBJ2-7|TRBV19
CASSNQQGYEQYF
TGTGCCAGTAGTAACCAACAGGGCTACGAGCAGTACTTC
>-|-|TRBJ1-1|TRBV11-2
CASSLVLGNEAFF
TGTGCCAGCAGCTTAGTCCTAGGGAATGAAGCTTTCTTT
>-|-|TRBJ1-5|TRBV6-5
CASSYSPNSNQPQHF
TGTGCCAGCAGTTACTCGCCCAATAGCAATCAGCCCCAGCATTTT
>-|-|TRBJ1-4|TRBV7-9
CASSFGGVDEKLFF
TGTGCCAGCAGCTTTGGGGGGGTTGATGAAAAACTGTTTTTT
>-|-|TRBJ2-5|TRBV9
CASSSRGPTGETQYF
TGTGCCAGCAGCTCGCGGGGGCCCACGGGGGAGACCCAGTACTTC
>few|-|TRBJ1-5|TRBV6-1
CASSETAAQDQPQHF
TGTGCCAGCAGTGAAACGGCAGCCCAAGATCAGCCCCAGCATTTT
>-|-|TRBJ2-6|TRBV27
CASSLSGANVLTF
TGTGCCAGCAGTTTATCTGGGGCCAACGTCCTGACTTTC
>-|-|TRBJ1-2|TRBV6-1
CASSPGSLGGYGYTF
TGTGCCAGCAGCCCCGGGAGTCTCGGAGGCTATGGCTACACCTTC
>-|-|TRBJ2-3|TRBV2
CASTADHPVTQYF
TGTGCCAGCACCGCGGACCACCCGGTAACGCAGTATTTT
>-|TRBD1|TRBJ1-1|TRBV19
CASSARDREAFF
TGTGCCAGTAGTGCTAGGGACAGAGAAGCTTTCTTT
>-|-|TRBJ1-3|TRBV2
CASSGGAGNTIYF
TGTGCCAGCAGTGGGGGAGCTGGAAACACCATATATTTT
>-|-|TRBJ2-7|TRBV28
CASSPPGLHEQYF
TGTGCCAGCAGTCCTCCCGGTCTTCACGAGCAGTACTTC
>-|TRBD1|TRBJ1-2|TRBV19
CASSTRQGLTNYGYTF
TGTGCCAGTAGTACCCGACAGGGTTTGACTAACTATGGCTACACCTTC
>-|-|TRBJ2-3|TRBV7-8
CASTLLGGTDTQYF
TGTGCCAGCACCCTCCTAGGGGGGACAGATACGCAGTATTTT
>-|-|TRBJ1-2|TRBV7-9
CASSLGAEYGYTF
TGTGCCAGCAGCTTAGGGGCGGAATATGGCTACACCTTC
>-|TRBD2|TRBJ2-7|TRBV30
CAWSRTSGAWTYEQYF
TGTGCCTGGAGTCGGACTAGCGGGGCCTGGACCTACGAGCAGTACTTC